The 24 T cell receptor beta chains given below trace back to one sample, sequenced in a study of cytomegalovirus exposure and HLA in healthy donors. The PCR made use of 60 Vbeta and 13 Jbeta primers. Clones were read by immunoSEQ multiplex PCR, and TCRdb kept only the in-frame ones, dropping some. The sample shows just over 150,000 clones, about 86% of them seen only once. The sequencing sample was made of PBMCs. The receptors here all came from a woman aged 18-29 years in good health and CMV-seronegative.

The chain recombines TRBV2 with TRBJ1-1; 7 nucleotides match TRBD1. J gave up 3 bases and V 1 base, and 2 bases lay outside the gene matches. Germline V lookup: CDR1 SNHLY, CDR2 FYNNEI. The CDR3 sequence is 14 residues long. The CDR3 region is CASSEEGADTEAFF. CDR3 in DNA: TGTGCCAGCAGTGAAGAGGGGGCAGACACTGAAGCTTTCTTT.

This clone has only one observation. This chain uses TRBV7-2 with TRBJ1-6, with D possibly matching TRBD1 (5 bases). V lost 1 base to trimming and J lost 5 bases, with 12 bases between them. The CDR3 spans 16 residues. CDR1 is SGHTA, CDR2 FQGNSA, per germline. Here the CDR3 DNA reads TGTGCCAGCAGCTTAGGATGGGGCCTAGATAATTCACCCCTCCACTTT. Residues: CASSLGWGLDNSPLHF.

The V and J genes are TRBV19 and TRBJ1-5; 8 bases match TRBD1. The V gene end was trimmed by 7 bases and the J gene end by 2 bases; junction bases not matched to a gene: 4. CDR1 is LNHDA, CDR2 SQIVND, per germline (reference sequence). The CDR3 spans 14 residues. CDR3 sequence reads: CASKGGQGNQPQHF. CDR3 bases: TGTGCCAGTAAAGGGGGACAGGGCAATCAGCCCCAGCATTTT.

The V and J genes are TRBV7-9 and TRBJ2-1; 13 bases match TRBD2. J lost 8 bases, V lost 5 bases, and 15 bases had no gene match. CDR1 and CDR2 (germline): SEHNR, FQNEAQ (reference sequence). The CDR3 has 18 residues. This chain's CDR3 is CASSPYSSTSGGWHEQFF. The CDR3 DNA is TGTGCCAGCAGCCCCTACTCCTCGACTAGCGGGGGGTGGCATGAGCAGTTCTTC.

The rearrangement links TRBV27 to TRBJ2-3; D might be TRBD1 (6 bases). The V and J ends lost 3 bases and 6 bases respectively, with 13 bases between them. This CDR3 is built from 14 residues. Germline CDR1 and CDR2: MNHEY and SMNVEV (reference sequence). Written as DNA, the CDR3 is TGTGCCAGCAGTTTGTCCGACAGGCTGGATACGCAGTATTTT. Amino acid sequence: CASSLSDRLDTQYF.

The chain is built from TRBV11-1 and TRBJ1-1, with TRBD1 matching 7 bases. V gave up 4 bases and J gave up 3 bases; unmatched junction bases: 2. The length of the CDR3 is 13 residues. The germline V gene encodes CDR1 SGHAT and CDR2 FQDESV (reference sequence). CDR3 bases: TGTGCCAGCAGCTCAACAGGGGACACTGAAGCTTTCTTT. Its protein product is CASSSTGDTEAFF.

V gene TRBV14 combines with J gene TRBJ1-1; D ambiguous. The CDR3 length is 14 residues. Germline V gene lookup returns CDR1 SGHDN and CDR2 FVKESK. Trimming took 4 bases from V and 4 from J, leaving 13 bases between them. The CDR3 DNA reads as TGTGCCAGCAGCCCGCGGACTTGGGGCACTGAAGCTTTCTTT. Translation gives CASSPRTWGTEAFF.

This chain joins TRBV28 and TRBJ2-2, with D unclear. Deletions cut 3 bases from V and 9 bases from J, with 14 bases between. Germline V CDR1 and CDR2: MDHEN, SYDVKM. The CDR3 length is 14 residues. The CDR3 region is CASSFSSEIWELFF. The CDR3 bases are TGTGCCAGCAGTTTTTCCAGTGAAATCTGGGAGCTGTTTTTT.

The chain is built from TRBV14 and TRBJ2-2; 9 positions agree with TRBD2. This CDR3 region has 16 residues. Germline lookup yields CDR1 SGHDN and CDR2 FVKESK. Unmatched junction bases numbered 6, after V lost 4 bases and J lost 3 bases. This chain's CDR3 is CASSRLAGVDTGELFF. The CDR3 DNA sequence: TGTGCCAGCAGCCGATTAGCGGGAGTCGACACCGGGGAGCTGTTTTTT.

The gene calls are TRBV28 and TRBJ1-1, with D possibly TRBD1 on 5 matching bases. V was cut by 3 bases and J by 1 base, with 21 bases left in between. This CDR3 is built from 18 residues. Germline V gives CDR1 MDHEN, CDR2 SYDVKM. The CDR3 coding sequence is TGTGCCAGCAGTTTTCGTCTACTCGGGACTGATGCGAACACTGAAGCTTTCTTT. This translates into CASSFRLLGTDANTEAFF. Drawing the rest from reference TRBV28 and TRBJ1-1, the complete variable domain is DVKVTQSSRYLVKRTGEKVFLECVQDMDHENMFWYRQDPGLGLRLIYFSYDVKMKEKGDIPEGYSVSREKKERFSLILESASTNQTSMYLCASSFRLLGTDANTEAFFGQGTRLTVV.

This chain connects TRBV28 to TRBJ1-1; TRBD1 matches at 8 bases. CDR1 and CDR2 (germline): MDHEN, SYDVKM. The CDR3 extends over 15 amino acids. J gave up 3 bases and V 5 bases, and 8 bases lay outside the gene matches. DNA for the CDR3: TGTGCCAGCAGTCCATACGGACAGGGTTACACTGAAGCTTTCTTT. It yields the protein CASSPYGQGYTEAFF.

J is TRBJ1-3 and V is TRBV28, with TRBD1 as a possible D gene (6 bases). Germline V CDR1 and CDR2: MDHEN, SYDVKM. V lost 7 bases and J lost 2, with 18 bases in between. This CDR3 has 16 residues. CDR3 loop: CASTRPGGGAGNTIYF. The CDR3 coding sequence is TGTGCCAGCACCCGCCCGGGGGGCGGTGCTGGAAACACCATATATTTT.

This chain connects TRBV19 to TRBJ1-4; D may be TRBD1 (5 bases). Germline CDR1 is LNHDA and CDR2 is SQIVND (reference sequence). This CDR3 comprises 13 residues. V shed 5 bases and J shed 10 bases, with 14 bases lying between them. The CDR3 protein is CASSEQGGGKLFF. The CDR3 nucleotides read TGTGCCAGTAGTGAGCAGGGCGGGGGAAAACTGTTTTTT.

CDR3 nucleotide sequence: TGTGCCAGCAGTCAGCGGGGAAGCACAGATACGCAGTATTTT. It codes for CASSQRGSTDTQYF. The chain combines TRBV6-5 with TRBJ2-3, with 7 bases lining up with TRBD2. V was pared by 5 bases and J by 0 bases, with 2 bases of the junction left unmatched. Per the germline V gene, CDR1 is MNHEY and CDR2 is SVGAGI. CDR3 length: 14 amino acids.

This clone was detected only once. Written as DNA, the CDR3 is TGTGCCAGCACCTCTAGGGGGACAAGCGATTCACCCCTCCACTTT. Its translation: CASTSRGTSDSPLHF. The V call is TRBV6-1, the J call TRBJ1-6, with D tentatively TRBD1 (6 bases). This CDR3 region has 15 residues. CDR1 is MNHNS, CDR2 SASEGT, per germline. Deletions cut 7 bases from V and 8 bases from J, with 18 bases between.

The rearrangement links TRBV29-1 to TRBJ1-2; TRBD1 is a possible D gene (5 bases). The germline V gene has CDR1 SQVTM and CDR2 ANQGSEA. Trimming took 1 base from V and 3 from J, leaving 12 bases between them. This CDR3 has 14 residues. For the CDR3, the DNA is TGCAGCGTTGAAGGGGAGCGGGGGGACTATGGCTACACCTTC. It yields the protein CSVEGERGDYGYTF.

The genes are TRBV27 and TRBJ2-3, with TRBD1 matching 7 bases. CDR1 is MNHEY and CDR2 is SMNVEV in the germline V gene (reference sequence). The CDR3 has 15 residues. V lost 5 bases and J lost 4; bases outside the gene matches: 9. The CDR3: CASSTTGIAADTQYF. The DNA of the CDR3 is TGTGCCAGCAGTACGACAGGGATTGCAGCAGATACGCAGTATTTT.

The CDR3 sequence: CASSPKDTQYF. As DNA, the CDR3 is TGTGCCAGCTCACCCAAAGATACGCAGTATTTT. This rearrangement joins TRBV18 to TRBJ2-3; D is unresolved. The CDR3 contains 11 residues. V gave up 3 bases and J gave up 5 bases, with 3 bases separating them. Germline lookup yields CDR1 KGHSH and CDR2 LQKENI.

The CDR3 spells CASSYSLAGAYEQYF. DNA of the CDR3: TGTGCCAGCAGTTACTCACTCGCGGGAGCTTACGAGCAGTACTTC. The chain combines TRBV6-6 with TRBJ2-7; 7 bases agree with TRBD2. Germline-derived CDR1 and CDR2 are MNHNY and SVGAGI (reference sequence). The V gene end was trimmed by 0 bases and the J gene end by 4 bases; junction bases not matched to a gene: 6. The CDR3 covers 15 residues.

A remark on this clone: At one boundary the junction diverges from the germline segment, which might be a read error. The chain combines TRBV5-1 with TRBJ2-2; perhaps TRBD1 as D (6 bases). Germline lookup yields CDR1 SGHRS and CDR2 YFSETQ. The CDR3 spans 15 residues. The CDR3 DNA is TGCGCCAGCACCGTAGGTACAGGGAACGCCGGGGAGCTGTTTTTT. It codes for CASTVGTGNAGELFF. The full variable domain, completed using reference TRBV5-1 and TRBJ2-2, is KAGVTQTPRYLIKTRGQQVTLSCSPISGHRSVSWYQQTPGQGLQFLFEYFSETQRNKGNFPGRFSGRQFSNSRSEMNVSTLELGDSALYLCASTVGTGNAGELFFGEGSRLTVL.

A few counts support this clone. This chain connects TRBV23-1 to TRBJ1-5, with D tentatively TRBD1 (6 bases). TRBV23-1 belongs to the ORF category, with a function that is uncertain. Trimming cost V 6 bases and J 4 bases, with 13 bases left between them. This CDR3 has 14 amino acids. CDR3 nucleotides: TGCGCCAGCAGAAATAGACAGGTAAATCAGCCCCAGCATTTT. Translation: CASRNRQVNQPQHF.

This clone was seen once. The chain employs TRBV9 and TRBJ2-3; D not resolved. Trimming pared 1 base from V and 2 bases from J, leaving 11 bases between. CDR3 size: 15 residues. Germline V lookup: CDR1 SGDLS, CDR2 YYNGEE. CDR3 region: CASSVIPVPTDTQYF. The DNA of the CDR3 is TGTGCCAGCAGCGTAATACCGGTACCCACAGATACGCAGTATTTT.

This clone was counted a single time. The rearrangement uses TRBV14 and TRBJ1-6, with a tentative D call TRBD1 (6 bases). Germline CDR1 reads SGHDN; CDR2 reads FVKESK. V dropped 0 bases and J dropped 4 bases, with 16 bases sitting between them. The CDR3 has 18 residues. CDR3 nucleotides: TGTGCCAGCAGCCAAGATCTGGGTTGGACAGCTTATAATTCACCCCTCCACTTT. Translation gives CASSQDLGWTAYNSPLHF.

J is TRBJ1-3 and V is TRBV11-2, with 9 bases matching TRBD1. The trim removed 6 bases at V and 4 bases at J, leaving 4 bases unmatched. This CDR3 has 14 amino acids. Germline V CDR1 and CDR2: SGHAT, FQNNGV. The CDR3 is CASSGTGRGNTIYF. Here the CDR3 DNA reads TGTGCCAGCAGTGGGACAGGGCGGGGAAACACCATATATTTT. Complete variable domain (other parts from reference TRBV11-2 and TRBJ1-3): EAGVAQSPRYKIIEKRQSVAFWCNPISGHATLYWYQQILGQGPKLLIQFQNNGVVDDSQLPKDRFSAERLKGVDSTLKIQPAKLEDSAVYLCASSGTGRGNTIYFGEGSWLTVV.